Listed here are 15 T cell receptor beta chains from one sample, sequenced in a study of immune evolution from preneoplasia to lung adenocarcinoma. Produced via immunoSEQ multiplex PCR; TCRdb's table is partial and in-frame only. Seen here are 10,000 or so clones, 79% observed once, and the top ten hold roughly 10%. Input material: FFPE minimally invasive lung adenocarcinoma tissue. These receptor sequences come from a donor at least 70 years old with lung adenocarcinoma.

The chain carries TRBV28 and TRBJ2-2; D gene ambiguous. Germline V gives CDR1 MDHEN, CDR2 SYDVKM. With 4 bases removed from V and 4 bases from J, the gap between germline ends came to 7 bases. There are 13 residues in the CDR3. The DNA of the CDR3 is TGTGCCAGCAGTTCGTACAGCACCGGGGAGCTGTTTTTT. Its protein is CASSSYSTGELFF.

The rearrangement links TRBV6-1 to TRBJ1-2; TRBD1 agrees at 9 bases. Per the germline V gene, CDR1 is MNHNS and CDR2 is SASEGT. This CDR3 region has 14 residues. With 6 bases clipped from V and 1 base from J, the junction kept 3 bases outside the gene matches. The CDR3 loop is CASRRTGDNYGYTF. As DNA, the CDR3 is TGTGCCAGCAGGCGGACAGGGGATAACTATGGCTACACCTTC.

This clone turned up a few times. This chain connects TRBV28 to TRBJ1-2; a weak D match, TRBD1 (6 bases). This CDR3 contains 15 residues. Trimming left V 6 bases short and J 2 bases short, with 16 bases between. Germline assignment: CDR1 MDHEN and CDR2 SYDVKM. The CDR3 loop reads CASRGSGADNYGYTF. The CDR3 DNA sequence: TGTGCCAGCAGGGGGTCGGGGGCAGACAACTATGGCTACACCTTC.

The chain employs TRBV5-1 and TRBJ1-1; D is possibly TRBD1 (5 bases). This CDR3 is built from 15 residues. Germline lookup yields CDR1 SGHRS and CDR2 YFSETQ. Trimming took off 4 bases at V and 1 base at J, with 14 bases between the two ends. The CDR3 region is CASSPGGTANTEAFF. DNA of the CDR3: TGCGCCAGCAGCCCGGGAGGGACGGCGAACACTGAAGCTTTCTTT.

V and J are TRBV7-9 and TRBJ2-3; the D gene could be TRBD1 or TRBD2 (5 bases each). Germline loops: CDR1 SEHNR, CDR2 FQNEAQ (reference sequence). Trimming shortened V by 3 bases and J by 4 bases, and 17 bases separated the two germline ends. This CDR3 contains 16 residues. For the CDR3, the DNA is TGTGCCAGCAGCTTTGGAAGCTCGAGAGGGGCAGATACGCAGTATTTT. It specifies CASSFGSSRGADTQYF.

V and J are TRBV5-1 and TRBJ2-5; D unresolved. Germline lookup yields CDR1 SGHRS and CDR2 YFSETQ. V lost 4 bases, J lost 4 bases, and 5 bases lay in between. The CDR3 is 11 residues long. CDR3 sequence reads: CASSKLETQYF. The CDR3 nucleotides are TGCGCCAGCAGCAAGCTAGAGACCCAGTACTTC.

The rearrangement links TRBV5-1 to TRBJ1-6, with 8 bases aligning to TRBD1. Unmatched junction bases numbered 10, after V lost 4 bases and J lost 10 bases. Germline V gives CDR1 SGHRS, CDR2 YFSETQ. The CDR3 has 15 residues. The CDR3 sequence: CASSLGQGLSSPLHF. The CDR3 DNA reads TGCGCCAGCAGCCTCGGACAGGGATTGAGCTCACCCCTCCACTTT.

The chain joins TRBV28 to TRBJ1-5; 7 nucleotides match TRBD1. With V trimmed by 6 bases and J by 4 bases, 3 bases remained unmatched. The CDR3 loop spans 13 amino acids. CDR1 is MDHEN, CDR2 SYDVKM, per germline. CDR3 sequence reads: CASRSTGNQPQHF. In DNA form, the CDR3 reads TGTGCCAGCAGATCGACAGGGAATCAGCCCCAGCATTTT.

The V call is TRBV19, the J call TRBJ2-3; TRBD2 is a possible D gene (6 bases). With 1 base removed from V and 6 bases from J, the gap between germline ends came to 11 bases. Germline V gives CDR1 LNHDA, CDR2 SQIVND (reference sequence). The CDR3 has 14 amino acids. The CDR3 protein is CASSIGLVGDTQYF. CDR3 nucleotide sequence: TGTGCCAGTAGTATAGGACTAGTAGGCGATACGCAGTATTTT.

The chain uses TRBV10-2 and TRBJ2-7; D is undetermined. The CDR3 has 13 amino acids. CDR1 is WSHSY, CDR2 SAAADI, per germline. V was pared by 3 bases and J by 3 bases, with 9 bases between. The CDR3 DNA reads TGCGCCAGCAGTGAAGAGAGAAACTACGAGCAGTACTTC. Translating it yields CASSEERNYEQYF.

The genes are TRBV6-5 and TRBJ2-2; TRBD2 matches at 11 bases. V was pared by 2 bases and J by 7 bases, with 6 bases of the junction left unmatched. CDR3 length: 16 amino acids. Looked up from germline, CDR1 is MNHEY and CDR2 is SVGAGI. DNA for the CDR3: TGTGCCAGCAGTTACCTTCTAGCGGGAGGCCACGGGGAGCTGTTTTTT. Encoded protein: CASSYLLAGGHGELFF.

This clone has a handful of counts. CDR3 nucleotides: TGTGCCTGGAGCGCCGGGGGGGTACAGCCCCAGCATTTT. Translating gives CAWSAGGVQPQHF. The chain links TRBV30 to TRBJ1-5; D may be TRBD1 (5 bases). Germline V CDR1 and CDR2: GTSNPN, SVGIG (reference sequence). The length of the CDR3 is 13 residues. The V end lost 3 bases, the J end lost 7 bases, and 13 bases lay between the germline ends. Looking up the rest from reference TRBV30 and TRBJ1-5 gives the full variable domain: SQTIHQWPATLVQPVGSPLSLECTVEGTSNPNLYWYRQAAGRGLQLLFYSVGIGQISSEVPQNLSASRPQDRQFILSSKKLLLSDSGFYLCAWSAGGVQPQHFGDGTRLSIL.

This clone was detected a few times. The chain recombines TRBV6-6 with TRBJ1-4; D perhaps matches TRBD1 (6 bases). The CDR3 totals 14 residues. V was cut by 7 bases and J by 9 bases, with 18 bases left in between. CDR1 is MNHNY and CDR2 is SVGAGI in the germline V gene (reference sequence). The CDR3 region has the DNA TGTGCCAGCATTACAGGACAGTGGGGGCAAAAACTGTTTTTT. Translation: CASITGQWGQKLFF.

J is TRBJ2-3 and V is TRBV4-1; no clear D. V was shortened by 4 bases and J by 0 bases, with 8 bases between the two germline ends. Germline V gene lookup returns CDR1 MGHRA and CDR2 YSYEKL. This CDR3 is built from 14 residues. CDR3 sequence (DNA): TGCGCCAGCAGCCGAGTTATGAGCACAGATACGCAGTATTTT. It specifies CASSRVMSTDTQYF.

This clone is labeled as large. V is TRBV4-1 and J is TRBJ2-7; 8 bases agree with TRBD2. The CDR3 spans 14 residues. From germline, CDR1 is MGHRA and CDR2 YSYEKL. Trimming cost V 3 bases and J 2 bases; bases outside gene matches: 3. The CDR3: CASSQDSGTYEQYF. The DNA of the CDR3 is TGCGCCAGCAGCCAGGATAGCGGGACCTACGAGCAGTACTTC.